The 8 T cell receptor beta chains in this list originate from one sample, sequenced in a study of cytomegalovirus exposure and HLA in healthy donors. Primers included in the PCR were 60 Vbeta and 13 Jbeta primers. Assay used: immunoSEQ multiplex PCR; TCRdb lists only in-frame clones, some missing. The repertoire holds about 130,000 clones, with over 75% as singletons. The sequencing sample was made of PBMCs. Every receptor here comes from a male donor in good health and CMV-seropositive.

The chain carries TRBV28 and TRBJ1-2; unclear D gene. Deletions cut 10 bases from V and 5 bases from J, with 14 bases between. The CDR3 is 12 amino acids. Germline CDR1 reads MDHEN; CDR2 reads SYDVKM. The chain's CDR3 is CATTDKSYGYTF. CDR3 bases: TGTGCCACCACAGACAAAAGTTATGGCTACACCTTC.

This chain joins TRBV28 and TRBJ2-7, with 8 bases matching TRBD1. Germline-derived CDR1 and CDR2 are MDHEN and SYDVKM. CDR3 size: 16 residues. Trimming at V came to 4 bases and at J to 0 bases, leaving 8 bases not matched to a gene. CDR3 protein: CASSSPGQGSSYEQYF. In DNA form, the CDR3 reads TGTGCCAGCAGTTCTCCCGGACAGGGAAGCTCCTACGAGCAGTACTTC.

The chain links TRBV11-1 to TRBJ2-3; 7 bases align to TRBD2. V gave up 3 bases and J gave up 0 bases; unmatched junction bases: 0. Per germline, CDR1 SGHAT and CDR2 FQDESV (reference sequence). There are 14 residues in the CDR3. The chain's CDR3 is CASSFGGSTDTQYF. CDR3 in DNA: TGTGCCAGCAGCTTCGGGGGGAGCACAGATACGCAGTATTTT.

The chain has TRBV6-1 and TRBJ1-6; weak D call: TRBD1 (6 bases). V lost 6 bases and J 5 bases, leaving 11 bases between the germline ends. Germline lookup yields CDR1 MNHNS and CDR2 SASEGT. This CDR3 spans 14 amino acids. The CDR3, as DNA: TGTGCCAGCAGAGCACAGGGACATAATTCACCCCTCCACTTT. This codes for CASRAQGHNSPLHF.

The chain is built from TRBV2 and TRBJ1-2; D perhaps matches TRBD1 (5 bases). Germline V gene sequence: CDR1 SNHLY, CDR2 FYNNEI. The V and J ends lost 5 bases and 13 bases respectively, with 14 bases between them. The CDR3 is made up of 11 amino acids. In DNA, the CDR3 is TGTGCCAGCAGTCGGCAGGGTGTCATCACCTTC. Translating it yields CASSRQGVITF.

This chain connects TRBV18 to TRBJ2-4, with no clear D. Germline V lookup: CDR1 KGHSH, CDR2 LQKENI. V lost 0 bases and J 8 bases, leaving 14 bases between the germline ends. The CDR3 runs 15 residues. The DNA of the CDR3 is TGTGCCAGCTCACCACCCTCTCAAGCCGGTCACATTCAGTACTTC. It translates to CASSPPSQAGHIQYF.

The chain links TRBV4-2 to TRBJ2-7; maybe TRBD2 (5 bases). In germline, CDR1 is LGHNA, CDR2 YNFKEQ. V was cut by 4 bases and J by 9 bases, with 19 bases left in between. The CDR3 is 14 amino acids. In DNA form, the CDR3 reads TGTGCCAGCAGCCGTGGACTCGAGTCTCCGGGGCAGTACTTC. Its translation: CASSRGLESPGQYF.

V is TRBV13 and J is TRBJ1-5, with TRBD1 matching over 8 bases. Per the germline V gene, CDR1 is PRHDT and CDR2 is FYEKMQ (reference sequence). V lost 4 bases, J lost 2 bases, and 4 bases stayed unmatched. The CDR3 extends over 15 amino acids. CDR3 in amino acids: CASSSRGQGNQPQHF. For the CDR3, the DNA is TGTGCCAGCAGCTCGCGGGGACAGGGCAATCAGCCCCAGCATTTT.